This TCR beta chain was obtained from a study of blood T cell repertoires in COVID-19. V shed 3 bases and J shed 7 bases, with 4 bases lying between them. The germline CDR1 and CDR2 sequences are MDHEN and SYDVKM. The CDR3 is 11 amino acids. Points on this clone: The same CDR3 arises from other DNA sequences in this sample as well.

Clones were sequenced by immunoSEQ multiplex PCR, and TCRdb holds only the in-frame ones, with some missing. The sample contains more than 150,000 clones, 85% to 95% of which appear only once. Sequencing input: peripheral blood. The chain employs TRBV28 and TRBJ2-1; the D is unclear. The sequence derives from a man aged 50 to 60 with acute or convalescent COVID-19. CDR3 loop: CASSFRNEQFF. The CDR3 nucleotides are TGTGCCAGCAGTTTTAGAAATGAGCAGTTCTTC.